The clone carrying this T cell receptor (beta chain) was recorded many times. Its antigen is unidentified. These data are taken from a study of regulatory T cells in long-lasting Graves disease. Study as a whole: To qualify as persistent, Graves' disease required over 5 years of antithyroid drugs with positive TSH receptor antibodies.

Sample time point: persistent/refractory GD, antithyroid drugs over 5 years with positive TRAb. PBMC RNA served as the TCR library source. The patients included were those that came from an endocrinology department in Xi'an, China. Study results and limitations: Examination was confined to peripheral blood, excluding thyroid tissue. TRBV28, TRBJ1-2 and TRBJ2-5 emerged as the favored segments in persistent disease.

CDR3 regions were amplified by Arm-PCR using iRepertoire HTBI primers to build TCR beta libraries. TCRdb re-analysed the multiplex PCR reads in MiXCR, keeping a single row per CDR3 protein. The sample contains 600,000 to 850,000 distinct CDR3 sequences, approximately 29% of which appear only once. Trimming took off 0 bases at V and 4 bases at J, with 10 bases between the two ends. Per germline, CDR1 SGDLS and CDR2 YYNGEE. The CDR3 length is 14 residues. The chain joins TRBV9 to TRBJ1-2; TRBD1 is a possible D gene (5 bases). The TCR was taken from a female donor with Graves disease. Sequenced material: peripheral blood mononuclear cells (PBMCs), taken when the disease was refractory, from a patient treated with antithyroid drugs. CDR3 loop: CASSVDQGPYGYTF. The CDR3 nucleotides read TGTGCCAGCAGCGTAGATCAGGGTCCCTATGGCTACACCTTC.